This is a list of T cell receptor beta chains from one sample in a study of cytomegalovirus exposure and HLA in healthy donors. The table came from immunoSEQ multiplex PCR; TCRdb's copy has only in-frame clones and leaves some out. The data hold 210,000 or so clones, with about 89% observed a single time. The sample consisted of PBMCs. These receptor sequences come from a man younger than 45 in good health and CMV-seronegative. The CDR3 runs from the conserved cysteine through the conserved F or W. A D gene is named only where the DNA matches it firmly. The size of a clone is reported for some rows only, either as once, few or many, or as a class for expanded clones.

TRBJ2-7 TRBV28 TRBD2 . CASSPMTSGGIGEQYF TGTGCCAGCAGTCCAATGACTAGCGGGGGAATAGGCGAGCAGTACTTC
TRBJ2-2 TRBV29-1 . . CSVAPRAGELFF TGCAGCGTTGCTCCCCGGGCCGGGGAGCTGTTTTTT
TRBJ1-2 TRBV6-5 TRBD1 . CASSDDRARTGYTF TGTGCCAGCAGTGACGACAGGGCCCGAACGGGCTACACCTTC
TRBJ1-6 TRBV28 . . CASNPQGNSPLHF TGTGCCAGCAACCCACAGGGTAATTCACCCCTCCACTTT
TRBJ1-2 TRBV7-8 . . CASSYELYGYTF TGTGCCAGCAGCTACGAACTCTATGGCTACACCTTC
TRBJ1-4 TRBV7-2 . . CASTQGTGGFEKLFF TGTGCCAGCACACAGGGAACGGGCGGTTTTGAAAAACTGTTTTTT
TRBJ1-2 TRBV19 . . CASSSRRAGYGYTF TGTGCCAGTAGTTCCCGGAGGGCGGGCTATGGCTACACCTTC
TRBJ2-2 TRBV6-6 . few CASRTGTRTGELFF TGTGCCAGCAGGACCGGGACACGCACCGGGGAGCTGTTTTTT
TRBJ2-2 TRBV28 TRBD1 . CASSPWTGAGELFF TGTGCCAGCAGCCCATGGACAGGGGCCGGGGAGCTGTTTTTT
TRBJ1-5 TRBV27 . . CASSLRGEGNQPQHF TGTGCCAGCAGTTTACGGGGGGAGGGAAATCAGCCCCAGCATTTT
TRBJ1-6 TRBV7-9 . . CASRGEFNSPLHF TGTGCCAGCAGAGGGGAATTTAATTCACCCCTCCACTTT
TRBJ1-1 TRBV2 TRBD1 . CASTGTGVNTEAFF TGTGCCAGCACAGGGACAGGGGTGAACACTGAAGCTTTCTTT
TRBJ2-7 TRBV5-1 TRBD1 . CASSSGTVEEQYF TGCGCCAGCAGCTCCGGGACAGTAGAAGAGCAGTACTTC
TRBJ2-5 TRBV12-5 TRBD1 . CASGPGGVAQETQYF TGTGCTAGTGGCCCAGGGGGCGTCGCTCAAGAGACCCAGTACTTC
TRBJ2-5 TRBV10-3 . . CAIRDSLQETQYF TGTGCCATCAGGGACAGCCTCCAAGAGACCCAGTACTTC
TRBJ2-3 TRBV6-1 TRBD1 . CASSFRQGGDTQYF TGTGCCAGCTCCTTTCGACAGGGGGGAGATACGCAGTATTTT
TRBJ1-5 TRBV19 TRBD1 once CASSIDRDNQPQHF TGTGCCAGTAGTATCGACAGGGACAATCAGCCCCAGCATTTT
TRBJ2-7 TRBV7-8 . few CASSFPGTYEQYF TGTGCCAGCAGCTTCCCGGGAACCTACGAGCAGTACTTC
TRBJ1-1 TRBV5-1 . . CASSSPPGQGRDTEAFF TGCGCCAGCAGCTCCCCGCCGGGGCAGGGGAGGGACACTGAAGCTTTCTTT
TRBJ2-7 TRBV28 TRBD2 . CASRRSALAGGEQYF TGTGCCAGCAGACGATCGGCCCTAGCGGGAGGCGAGCAGTACTTC
TRBJ1-6 TRBV7-2 TRBD1 . CASSSRTGVSSPLHF TGTGCCAGCAGCTCAAGGACAGGGGTTAGTTCACCCCTCCACTTT
TRBJ2-3 TRBV6-6 TRBD2 . CASSRIAGGGTDTQYF TGTGCCAGCAGTCGGATAGCGGGGGGGGGCACAGATACGCAGTATTTT
TRBJ2-1 TRBV5-5 . . CASTAADPYNEQFF TGTGCCAGCACTGCGGCAGACCCCTACAATGAGCAGTTCTTC
TRBJ2-5 TRBV20-1 TRBD1 . CSVSDRETQYF TGCAGCGTCTCGGACAGGGAGACCCAGTACTTC
TRBJ2-7 TRBV19 . few CASSPGVSAYEQYF TGTGCCAGTAGTCCAGGGGTTTCCGCCTACGAGCAGTACTTC
TRBJ2-7 TRBV29-1 TRBD2 few CSTLAGSYEQYF TGCAGCACCCTAGCGGGTTCCTACGAGCAGTACTTC
TRBJ1-5 TRBV19 . . CASSIFGSGSRQPQHF TGTGCCAGTAGTATATTTGGTTCGGGAAGTCGCCAGCCCCAGCATTTT
TRBJ1-1 TRBV19 . . CASSIQGGYTEAFF TGTGCCAGTAGTATACAGGGAGGATATACTGAAGCTTTCTTT
TRBJ2-1 TRBV4-1 . . CASSDLKWDLSYNEQFF TGCGCCAGCAGCGACCTCAAGTGGGACTTATCCTACAATGAGCAGTTCTTC
TRBJ2-1 TRBV6-5 . . CASSYSSGAGNEQFF TGTGCCAGCAGTTACTCGTCAGGGGCCGGCAATGAGCAGTTCTTC
TRBJ2-3 TRBV7-9 TRBD2 . CASSPQPGLAGSTDTQYF TGTGCCAGCAGCCCGCAACCGGGACTAGCGGGAAGCACAGATACGCAGTATTTT
TRBJ1-1 TRBV4-1 . . CASSQGLEGVTEAFF TGCGCCAGCAGCCAAGGATTGGAGGGTGTTACTGAAGCTTTCTTT
TRBJ2-3 TRBV2 TRBD2 . CASSSGLAGGLDTQYF TGTGCCAGCAGTTCCGGACTAGCGGGGGGTTTAGATACGCAGTATTTT
TRBJ1-4 TRBV15 . once CATTWGLNEKLFF TGTGCCACTACCTGGGGCCTTAATGAAAAACTGTTTTTT
TRBJ2-7 TRBV5-4 . . CASSLGPSSYEQYF TGTGCCAGCAGCTTGGGCCCTAGCTCCTACGAGCAGTACTTC
TRBJ2-1 TRBV6-5 TRBD2 . CASSYRLAGYNEQFF TGTGCCAGCAGTTACAGACTAGCGGGCTACAATGAGCAGTTCTTC
TRBJ1-6 TRBV19 . few CASSTPGWGSSPLHF TGTGCCAGTAGTACCCCAGGGTGGGGTAGTTCACCCCTCCACTTT
TRBJ2-2 TRBV5-4 TRBD1 . CASSLGQGESFTGELFF TGTGCCAGCAGCTTGGGACAGGGGGAATCTTTCACCGGGGAGCTGTTTTTT
TRBJ2-2 TRBV18 TRBD1 . CASSRMAGGATGELFF TGTGCCAGCTCACGAATGGCAGGGGGCGCCACCGGGGAGCTGTTTTTT
TRBJ2-7 TRBV7-6 . . CASSVTGAYEQYF TGTGCCAGCAGCGTCACGGGGGCCTACGAGCAGTACTTC
TRBJ2-1 TRBV29-1 . . CSVEARGAGDGYNEQFF TGCAGCGTTGAAGCCCGGGGGGCGGGAGATGGTTACAATGAGCAGTTCTTC
TRBJ2-7 TRBV27 TRBD1 . CASSPTGGDHYEQYF TGTGCCAGCAGTCCCACAGGGGGCGACCACTACGAGCAGTACTTC
TRBJ1-2 TRBV2 . . CASSRTGNYGYTF TGTGCCAGCTCACGAACAGGGAACTATGGCTACACCTTC
TRBJ2-3 TRBV2 TRBD1 . CASERTGVTDTQYF TGTGCCAGCGAGCGGACAGGGGTTACAGATACGCAGTATTTT
TRBJ2-4 TRBV18 . . CASSPTAILAKNIQYF TGTGCCAGCTCACCAACAGCTATCTTAGCCAAAAACATTCAGTACTTC
TRBJ2-7 TRBV19 . . CASSPGLSYEQYF TGTGCCAGTAGTCCTGGACTGTCCTACGAGCAGTACTTC
TRBJ2-1 TRBV7-2 . . CASSFSVLDNEQFF TGTGCCAGCAGCTTTAGCGTCCTGGACAATGAGCAGTTCTTC
TRBJ2-2 TRBV19 . . CASSIVSGGGDTGELFF TGTGCCAGTAGTATAGTGAGCGGAGGGGGCGACACCGGGGAGCTGTTTTTT
TRBJ2-1 TRBV9 TRBD1 . CASSEAGRTGGEQFF TGTGCCAGCAGCGAGGCGGGAAGGACAGGGGGTGAGCAGTTCTTC
TRBJ2-7 TRBV7-9 TRBD1 . CASTNLQGANEQYF TGTGCCAGCACCAACTTACAGGGGGCCAACGAGCAGTACTTC
TRBJ2-2 TRBV11-2 TRBD2 . CASSLDLAGGYTGELFF TGTGCCAGCAGCTTAGATCTGGCGGGGGGTTACACCGGGGAGCTGTTTTTT
TRBJ1-1 TRBV18 TRBD1 . CASSGQGMNTEAFF TGTGCCAGCTCAGGACAGGGGATGAACACTGAAGCTTTCTTT
TRBJ2-5 TRBV4-1 . . CASSQDWLQQETQYF TGCGCCAGCAGCCAAGATTGGCTGCAACAAGAGACCCAGTACTTC